What follows are 9 T cell receptor beta chains derived from one specimen sequenced in a study of cytomegalovirus exposure and HLA in healthy donors. Amplification used 60 Vbeta primers and 13 Jbeta primers. Profiled with immunoSEQ multiplex PCR; TCRdb holds only in-frame clones, not every one. The sample contains about 200,000 clones, over 65% of which appear only once. The material sequenced was PBMCs. These receptors were obtained from a boy under 10 years old in good health and CMV-seronegative.

The genes are TRBV11-2 and TRBJ2-2, with 7 bases that match TRBD2. Germline V gene lookup returns CDR1 SGHAT and CDR2 FQNNGV. V trimming: 5 bases; J trimming: 4 bases; junction bases outside the gene matches: 13. CDR3 length equals 17 residues. CDR3 nucleotide sequence: TGTGCCAGCAGCCGCGAGCGGGGTTGGAGGAGCACCGGGGAGCTGTTTTTT. This translates into CASSRERGWRSTGELFF.

The CDR3 loop reads CASSRTITRQVPPRGEKLFF. The CDR3 DNA is TGTGCCAGCAGCCGAACCATAACTAGACAGGTTCCCCCCCGCGGAGAAAAACTGTTTTTT. V gene TRBV4-2 combines with J gene TRBJ1-4; weak D call: TRBD1 (6 bases). V was pared by 4 bases and J by 8 bases, with 32 bases between. Germline V gene lookup returns CDR1 LGHNA and CDR2 YNFKEQ. The CDR3 spans 20 residues.

This clone has more than one count but fewer than ten. The rearrangement links TRBV5-1 to TRBJ2-3; 12 bases are shared with TRBD1. The V gene's germline CDR1 is SGHRS and CDR2 YFSETQ. V lost 5 bases, J lost 3 bases, and 1 base stayed unmatched. This CDR3 contains 14 residues. CDR3 sequence (DNA): TGCGCCAGCAGGGGACAGGGGGCAACAGATACGCAGTATTTT. Its protein product is CASRGQGATDTQYF. The variable domain in full, with the rest retrieved from reference TRBV5-1 and TRBJ2-3, is KAGVTQTPRYLIKTRGQQVTLSCSPISGHRSVSWYQQTPGQGLQFLFEYFSETQRNKGNFPGRFSGRQFSNSRSEMNVSTLELGDSALYLCASRGQGATDTQYFGPGTRLTVL.

This clone was seen a few times. This chain joins TRBV4-1 and TRBJ2-5; D is undetermined. The length of the CDR3 is 13 residues. CDR1 and CDR2 (germline): MGHRA, YSYEKL. The V and J ends lost 1 base and 5 bases respectively, with 8 bases between them. CDR3 sequence (DNA): TGCGCCAGCAGCCAAGGAAGGCGGGAGACCCAGTACTTC. It encodes CASSQGRRETQYF.

The chain has TRBV5-1 and TRBJ1-2; D is undetermined. Deletions cut 2 bases from V and 0 bases from J, with 14 bases between. Germline V gene sequence: CDR1 SGHRS, CDR2 YFSETQ. This CDR3 has 16 residues. The CDR3 nucleotides are TGCGCCAGCAGCTTCAACCCGAACCCTACTAACTATGGCTACACCTTC. Its translation is CASSFNPNPTNYGYTF.

This clone was counted only a few times. The chain employs TRBV13 and TRBJ1-1; the D gene is possibly TRBD1 (5 bases). Trimming took off 5 bases at V and 7 bases at J, with 8 bases between the two ends. The CDR3 extends over 11 amino acids. CDR1 PRHDT and CDR2 FYEKMQ come from the germline V gene (reference sequence). As DNA, the CDR3 is TGTGCCAGCAGCCCAGGGTTTGAAGCTTTCTTT. This encodes CASSPGFEAFF.

This chain uses TRBV5-6 with TRBJ2-1; D is undetermined. CDR3 length equals 12 residues. Trimming left V 0 bases short and J 8 bases short, with 6 bases between. Germline V gene data show CDR1 as SGHDT and CDR2 as YYEEEE. Here the CDR3 DNA reads TGTGCCAGCAGCTTGGGGTCAGATGAGCAGTTCTTC. It encodes CASSLGSDEQFF.

The chain combines TRBV7-3 with TRBJ1-1, with 9 bases lining up with TRBD1. The ends lost 1 base at V and 1 base at J; junction bases unmatched: 4. The CDR3 contains 16 residues. The germline CDR1 and CDR2 sequences are SGHTA and FQGTGA. The CDR3 spells CASSLSGTGSNTEAFF. The CDR3 DNA is TGTGCCAGCAGCTTAAGTGGGACAGGGTCGAACACTGAAGCTTTCTTT.

The chain combines TRBV6-5 with TRBJ1-6; tentative D call: TRBD1 (5 bases). The CDR3 length is 16 residues. CDR1 is MNHEY and CDR2 is SVGAGI in the germline V gene. Between the trimmed V and J ends, which lost 1 base and 5 bases, there was a span of 12 bases. The CDR3 loop is CASSYWARVDNSPLHF. CDR3 nucleotides: TGTGCCAGCAGTTACTGGGCCAGGGTTGATAATTCACCCCTCCACTTT.